This TCR beta chain was recovered during a study of T cells in Graves' hyperthyroidism and ophthalmopathy. The study's findings and limits: Ophthalmopathy, which appeared later, was predicted by the model a median roughly 6.6 months before onset. Blood also carried most thyroid clonotypes expanded above 0.001.

This CDR3 is built from 12 residues. Germline lookup yields CDR1 SGHAT and CDR2 FQDESV (reference sequence). Trimming took 1 base from V and 6 from J, leaving 6 bases between them. Amplification of TCR beta CDR3 regions used RNA as the template. With the HTBI primer set, the TCR CDR3 went through a first round of RT-PCR. One entry per CDR3 protein, called by TCRdb with MiXCR from the multiplex PCR reads. The sample contains 450,000 to 700,000 distinct CDR3 sequences, approximately 44% of which appear only once. Concerning this clonotype itself: Its antigen is not identified.

The sample consisted of peripheral blood or thyroid tissue (not recorded which). The genes are TRBV11-1 and TRBJ2-5, with D unclear. The clonotype was recovered from an adult woman with Graves' disease, either hyperthyroidism or ophthalmopathy (not recorded which). The CDR3 loop is CASSLDHKTQYF. CDR3 sequence (DNA): TGTGCCAGCAGCTTAGACCACAAGACCCAGTACTTC. Looking up the rest from reference TRBV11-1 and TRBJ2-5 gives the full variable domain: EAEVAQSPRYKITEKSQAVAFWCDPISGHATLYWYRQILGQGPELLVQFQDESVVDDSQLPKDRFSAERLKGVDSTLKIQPAELGDSAMYLCASSLDHKTQYFGPGTRLLVL.